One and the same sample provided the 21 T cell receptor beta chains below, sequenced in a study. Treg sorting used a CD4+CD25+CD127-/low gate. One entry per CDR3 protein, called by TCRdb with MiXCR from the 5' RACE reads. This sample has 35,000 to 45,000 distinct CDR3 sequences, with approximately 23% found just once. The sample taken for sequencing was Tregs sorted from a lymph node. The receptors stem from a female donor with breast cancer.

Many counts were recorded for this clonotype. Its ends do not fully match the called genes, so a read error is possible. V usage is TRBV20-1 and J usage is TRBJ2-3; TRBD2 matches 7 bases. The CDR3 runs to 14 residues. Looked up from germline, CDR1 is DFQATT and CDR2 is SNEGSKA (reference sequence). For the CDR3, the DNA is TGCAGTGCAAGAGCGGGACTTTACACAGATACGCAGTATTTT. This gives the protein CSARAGLYTDTQYF.

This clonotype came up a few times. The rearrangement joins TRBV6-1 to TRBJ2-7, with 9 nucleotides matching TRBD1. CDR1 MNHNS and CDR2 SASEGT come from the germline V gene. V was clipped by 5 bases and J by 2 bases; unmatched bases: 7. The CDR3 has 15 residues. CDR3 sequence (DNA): TGTGCCAGCAGTCCCCGGGACAGGGCTACCTACGAGCAGTACTTC. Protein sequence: CASSPRDRATYEQYF.

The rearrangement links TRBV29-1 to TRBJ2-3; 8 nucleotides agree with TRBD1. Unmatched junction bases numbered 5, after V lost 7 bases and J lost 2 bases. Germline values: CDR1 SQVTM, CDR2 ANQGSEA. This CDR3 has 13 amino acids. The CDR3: CSATGGITDTQYF. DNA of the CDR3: TGCAGCGCCACAGGGGGTATCACAGATACGCAGTATTTT.

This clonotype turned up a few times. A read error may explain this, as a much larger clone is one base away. CDR3: CASSTRTGPNEKLLF. The CDR3 region has the DNA TGCGCCAGCAGCACCCGGACAGGCCCTAATGAAAAACTGCTTTTT. V and J are TRBV5-1 and TRBJ1-4, with TRBD1 matching over 7 bases. This CDR3 has 15 amino acids. The V gene's germline CDR1 is SGHRS and CDR2 YFSETQ.

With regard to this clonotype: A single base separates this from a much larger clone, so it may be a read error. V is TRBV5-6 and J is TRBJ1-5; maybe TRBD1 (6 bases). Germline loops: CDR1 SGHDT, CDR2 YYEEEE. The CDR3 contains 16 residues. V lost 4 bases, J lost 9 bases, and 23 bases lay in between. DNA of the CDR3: TGTGCCAGCAGCAAAACAACAGGGTCTACAGCTCGGCCCCAGCATTTT. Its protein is CASSKTTGSTARPQHF.

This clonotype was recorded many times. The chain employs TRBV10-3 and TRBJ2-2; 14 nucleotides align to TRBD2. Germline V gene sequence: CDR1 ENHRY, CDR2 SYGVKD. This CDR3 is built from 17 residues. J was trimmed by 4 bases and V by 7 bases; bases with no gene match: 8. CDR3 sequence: CAITRTSGRSGTGELFF. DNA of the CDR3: TGTGCCATCACTCGGACTAGCGGGAGGAGTGGCACCGGGGAGCTGTTTTTT.

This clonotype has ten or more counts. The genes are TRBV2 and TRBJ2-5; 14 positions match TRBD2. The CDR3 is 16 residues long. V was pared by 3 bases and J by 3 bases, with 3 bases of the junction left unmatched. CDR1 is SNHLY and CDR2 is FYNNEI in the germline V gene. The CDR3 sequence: CASSDWGLAGEETQYF. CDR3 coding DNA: TGTGCCAGCAGTGACTGGGGACTAGCGGGAGAAGAGACCCAGTACTTC. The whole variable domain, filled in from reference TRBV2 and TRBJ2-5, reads EPEVTQTPSHQVTQMGQEVILRCVPISNHLYFYWYRQILGQKVEFLVSFYNNEISEKSEIFDDQFSVERPDGSNFTLKIRSTKLEDSAMYFCASSDWGLAGEETQYFGPGTRLLVL.

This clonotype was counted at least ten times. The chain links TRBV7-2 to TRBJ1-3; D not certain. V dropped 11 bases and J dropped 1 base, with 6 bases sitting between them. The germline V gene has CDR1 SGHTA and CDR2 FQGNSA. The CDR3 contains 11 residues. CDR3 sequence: CALRSGNTIYF. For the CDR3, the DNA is TGTGCCCTCCGTTCTGGAAACACCATATATTTT.

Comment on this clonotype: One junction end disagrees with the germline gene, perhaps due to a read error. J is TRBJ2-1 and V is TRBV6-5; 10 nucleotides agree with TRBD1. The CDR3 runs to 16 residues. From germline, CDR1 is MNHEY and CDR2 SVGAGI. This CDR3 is CASGYSTGGPYNEQFF. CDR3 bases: TGTGCCAGCGGTTACTCGACAGGGGGCCCCTACAATGAGCAGTTCTTC.

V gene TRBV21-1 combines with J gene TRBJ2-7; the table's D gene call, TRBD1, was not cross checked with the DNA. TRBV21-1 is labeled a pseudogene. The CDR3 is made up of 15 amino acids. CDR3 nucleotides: TGTGCCAGCAGGCCCCGACAGGGTTGGTGGCACGAGCAGTACTTC. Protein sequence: CASRPRQGWWHEQYF.

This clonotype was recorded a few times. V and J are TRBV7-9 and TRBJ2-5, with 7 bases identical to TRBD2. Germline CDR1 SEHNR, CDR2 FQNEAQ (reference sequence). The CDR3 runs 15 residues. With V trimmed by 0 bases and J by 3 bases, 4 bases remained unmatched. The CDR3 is CASSLASGGEETQYF. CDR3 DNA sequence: TGTGCCAGCAGCTTAGCCTCGGGGGGAGAAGAGACCCAGTACTTC.

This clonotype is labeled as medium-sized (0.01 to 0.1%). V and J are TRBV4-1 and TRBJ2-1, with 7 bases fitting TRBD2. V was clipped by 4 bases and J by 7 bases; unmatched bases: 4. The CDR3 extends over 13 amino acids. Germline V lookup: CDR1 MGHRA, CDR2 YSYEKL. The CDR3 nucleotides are TGCGCCAGCAGCCTACTAGCGCCTAATGAGCAGTTCTTC. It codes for CASSLLAPNEQFF.

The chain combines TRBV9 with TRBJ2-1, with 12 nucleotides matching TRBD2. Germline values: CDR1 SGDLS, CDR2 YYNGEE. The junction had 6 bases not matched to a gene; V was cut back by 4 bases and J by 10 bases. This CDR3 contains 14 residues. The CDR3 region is CASSSEGTSGEQFF. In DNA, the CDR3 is TGTGCCAGCAGCTCAGAAGGGACTAGCGGGGAGCAGTTCTTC.

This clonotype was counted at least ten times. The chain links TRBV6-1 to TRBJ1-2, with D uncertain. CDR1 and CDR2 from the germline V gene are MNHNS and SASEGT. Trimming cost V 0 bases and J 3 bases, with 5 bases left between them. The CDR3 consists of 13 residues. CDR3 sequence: CASSEAADYGYTF. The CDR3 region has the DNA TGTGCCAGCAGTGAAGCGGCAGACTATGGCTACACCTTC.

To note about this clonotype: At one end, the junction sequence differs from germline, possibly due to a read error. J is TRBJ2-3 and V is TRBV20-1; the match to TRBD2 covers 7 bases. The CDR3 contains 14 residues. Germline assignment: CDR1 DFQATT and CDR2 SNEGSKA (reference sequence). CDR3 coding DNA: TGTAGTGCTACCCCTCTGGGAGGGGCAGATACGCAGTATTTT. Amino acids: CSATPLGGADTQYF.

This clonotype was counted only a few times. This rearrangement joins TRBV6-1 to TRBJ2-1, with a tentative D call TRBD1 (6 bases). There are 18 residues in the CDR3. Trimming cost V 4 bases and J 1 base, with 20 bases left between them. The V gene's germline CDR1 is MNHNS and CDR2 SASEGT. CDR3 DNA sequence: TGTGCCAGCAGTGCAAGCGACCTAACACAGGGTTCCTACAATGAGCAGTTCTTC. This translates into CASSASDLTQGSYNEQFF.

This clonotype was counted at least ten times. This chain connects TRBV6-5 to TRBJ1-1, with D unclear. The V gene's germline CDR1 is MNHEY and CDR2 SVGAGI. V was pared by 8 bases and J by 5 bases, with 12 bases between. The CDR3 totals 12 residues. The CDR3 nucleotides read TGTGCCAGCTCTGGATTTCGAACTGAAGCTTTCTTT. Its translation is CASSGFRTEAFF.

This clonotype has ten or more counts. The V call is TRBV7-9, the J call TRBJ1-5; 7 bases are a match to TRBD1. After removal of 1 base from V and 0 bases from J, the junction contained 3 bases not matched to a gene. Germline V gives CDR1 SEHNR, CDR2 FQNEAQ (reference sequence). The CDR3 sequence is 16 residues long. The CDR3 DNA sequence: TGTGCCAGCAGCTTAGTGTCAGGGGGTAGCAATCAGCCCCAGCATTTT. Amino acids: CASSLVSGGSNQPQHF.

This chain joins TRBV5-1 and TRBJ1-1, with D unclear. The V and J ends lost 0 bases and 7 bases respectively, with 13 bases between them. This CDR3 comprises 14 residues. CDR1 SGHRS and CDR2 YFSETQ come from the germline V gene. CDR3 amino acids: CASSLVRPYDEAFF. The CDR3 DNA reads TGCGCCAGCAGCTTGGTCAGACCCTATGATGAAGCTTTCTTT.

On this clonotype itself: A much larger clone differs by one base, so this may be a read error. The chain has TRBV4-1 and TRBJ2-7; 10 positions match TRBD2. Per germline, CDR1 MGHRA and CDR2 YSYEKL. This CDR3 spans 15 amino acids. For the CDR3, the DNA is TGCGCCGGCAGCCAGGCAGCGGGAGGGCGTTACGAGCAGTACTTC. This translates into CAGSQAAGGRYEQYF.

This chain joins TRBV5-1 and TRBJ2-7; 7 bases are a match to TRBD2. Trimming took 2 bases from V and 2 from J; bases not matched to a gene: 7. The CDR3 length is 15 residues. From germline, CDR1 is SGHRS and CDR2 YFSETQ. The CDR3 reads CASSFRGLDPYEQYF. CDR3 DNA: TGCGCCAGCAGCTTTAGAGGACTAGACCCCTACGAGCAGTACTTC.